Sequencing of this TCR beta chain was carried out in a study of CD4+ T cells in melanoma. Broader study findings: A reported correlation linked neoantigen-specific CD4+ T cells to CD8+, macrophage and B cell function. Diverse differentiation states were reported for melanoma neoantigen-specific CD4+ T cells.

On this clone: Its specificity is not known.

Assay: immunoSEQ multiplex PCR; the TCRdb copy retains only in-frame clones and omits some. The data hold around 15,000 clones, with about 66% observed a single time. J lost 2 bases, V lost 3 bases, and 2 bases had no gene match. Germline V gene data show CDR1 as SGHVS and CDR2 as FNYEAQ. The CDR3 is 14 residues long. This receptor was taken from a human donor with melanoma. The chain recombines TRBV7-6 with TRBJ2-5, with 8 bases fitting TRBD1. The specimen sequenced was cells from a culture (not recorded whether cultured in vitro). CDR3 coding DNA: TGTGCCAGCAGCTTGAGGACAGGGCAAGAGACCCAGTACTTC. It translates to CASSLRTGQETQYF.